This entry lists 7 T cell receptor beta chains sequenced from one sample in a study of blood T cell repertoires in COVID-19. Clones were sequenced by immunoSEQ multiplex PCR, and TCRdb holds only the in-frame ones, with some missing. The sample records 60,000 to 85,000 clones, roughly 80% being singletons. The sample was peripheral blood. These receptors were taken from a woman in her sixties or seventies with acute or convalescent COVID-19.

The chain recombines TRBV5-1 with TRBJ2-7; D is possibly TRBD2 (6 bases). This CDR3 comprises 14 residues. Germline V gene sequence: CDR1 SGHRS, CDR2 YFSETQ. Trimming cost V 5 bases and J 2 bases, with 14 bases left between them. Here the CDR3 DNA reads TGCGCCAGCAGTCGGGGTAGCGGCCCCTACGAGCAGTACTTC. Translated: CASSRGSGPYEQYF.

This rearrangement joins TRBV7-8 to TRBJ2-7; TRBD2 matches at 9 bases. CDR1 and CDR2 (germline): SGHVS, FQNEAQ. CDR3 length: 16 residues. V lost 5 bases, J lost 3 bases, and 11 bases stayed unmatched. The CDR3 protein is CASSPYSGGTSYEQYF. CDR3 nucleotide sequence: TGTGCCAGCAGCCCGTATAGCGGGGGAACTAGCTACGAGCAGTACTTC.

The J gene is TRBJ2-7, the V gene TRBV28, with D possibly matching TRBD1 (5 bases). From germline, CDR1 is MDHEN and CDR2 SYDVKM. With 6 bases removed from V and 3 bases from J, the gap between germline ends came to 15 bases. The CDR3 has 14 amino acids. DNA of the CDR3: TGTGCCAGCAGCCTACCGGACAAAGTCTACGAGCAGTACTTC. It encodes CASSLPDKVYEQYF.

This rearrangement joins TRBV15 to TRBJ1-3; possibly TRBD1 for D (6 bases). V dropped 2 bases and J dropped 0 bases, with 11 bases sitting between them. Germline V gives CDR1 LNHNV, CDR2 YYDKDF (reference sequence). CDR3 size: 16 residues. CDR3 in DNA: TGTGCCACCAGCAGAAACAGGGACCCCTCTGGAAACACCATATATTTT. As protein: CATSRNRDPSGNTIYF.

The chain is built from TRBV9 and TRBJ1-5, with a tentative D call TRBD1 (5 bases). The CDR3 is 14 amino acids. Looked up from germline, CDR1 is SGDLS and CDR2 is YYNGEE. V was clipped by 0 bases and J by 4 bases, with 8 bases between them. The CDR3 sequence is CASSVGSGNQPQHF. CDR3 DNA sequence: TGTGCCAGCAGCGTAGGATCAGGGAATCAGCCCCAGCATTTT.

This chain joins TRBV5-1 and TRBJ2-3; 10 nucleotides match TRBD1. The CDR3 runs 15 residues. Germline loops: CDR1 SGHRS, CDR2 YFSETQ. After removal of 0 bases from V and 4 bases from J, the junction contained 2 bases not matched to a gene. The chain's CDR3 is CASSLAGTGADTQYF. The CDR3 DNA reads TGCGCCAGCAGCTTGGCCGGGACAGGGGCAGATACGCAGTATTTT.

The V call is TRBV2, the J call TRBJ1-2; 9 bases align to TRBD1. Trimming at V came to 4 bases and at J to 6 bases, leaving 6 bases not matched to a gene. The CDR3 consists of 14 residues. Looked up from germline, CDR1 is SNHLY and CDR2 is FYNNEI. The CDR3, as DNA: TGTGCCAGCAGTGTGGACAGGGGTAGCGATGGCTACACCTTC. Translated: CASSVDRGSDGYTF.